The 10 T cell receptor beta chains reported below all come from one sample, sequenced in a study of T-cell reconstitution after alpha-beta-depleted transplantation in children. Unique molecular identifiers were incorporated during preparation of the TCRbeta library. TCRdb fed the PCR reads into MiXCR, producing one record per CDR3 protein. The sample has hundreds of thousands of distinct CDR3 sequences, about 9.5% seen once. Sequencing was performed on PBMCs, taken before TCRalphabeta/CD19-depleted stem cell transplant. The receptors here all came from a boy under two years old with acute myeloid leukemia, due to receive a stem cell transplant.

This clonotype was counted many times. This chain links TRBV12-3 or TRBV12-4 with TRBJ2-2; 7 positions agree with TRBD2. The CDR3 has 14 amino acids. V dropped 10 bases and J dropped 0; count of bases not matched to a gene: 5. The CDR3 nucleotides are TGTGCCACTACCGGGACTACGAACACCGGGGAGCTGTTTTTT. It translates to CATTGTTNTGELFF.

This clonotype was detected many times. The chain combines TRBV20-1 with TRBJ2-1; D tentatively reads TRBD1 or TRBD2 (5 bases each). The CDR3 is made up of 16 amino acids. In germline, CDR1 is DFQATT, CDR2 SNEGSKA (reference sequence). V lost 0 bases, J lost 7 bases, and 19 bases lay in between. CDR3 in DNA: TGCAGTGCTAGAGACCCGGGGACCCGGGGTAAAAATGAGCAGTTCTTC. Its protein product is CSARDPGTRGKNEQFF.

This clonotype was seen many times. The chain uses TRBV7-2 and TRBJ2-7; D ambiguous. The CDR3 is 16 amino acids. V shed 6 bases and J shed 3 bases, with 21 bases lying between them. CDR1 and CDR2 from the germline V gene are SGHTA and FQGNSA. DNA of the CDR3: TGTGCCAGCAGTTCCCGGACCCGGATAGGCCTCTACGAGCAGTACTTC. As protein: CASSSRTRIGLYEQYF.

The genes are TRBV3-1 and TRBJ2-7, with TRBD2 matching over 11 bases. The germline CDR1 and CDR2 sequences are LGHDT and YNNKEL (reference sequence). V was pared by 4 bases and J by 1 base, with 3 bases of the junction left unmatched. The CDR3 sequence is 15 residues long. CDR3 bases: TGTGCCAGCAGCCCACTAGCGGGGGAGTCCTACGAGCAGTACTTC. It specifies CASSPLAGESYEQYF.

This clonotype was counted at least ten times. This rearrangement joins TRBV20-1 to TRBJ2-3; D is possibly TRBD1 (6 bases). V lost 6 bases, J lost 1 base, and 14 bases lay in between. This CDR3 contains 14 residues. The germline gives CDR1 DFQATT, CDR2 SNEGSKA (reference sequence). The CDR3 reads CSAINRVGTDTQYF. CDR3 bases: TGCAGTGCGATAAACAGGGTCGGCACAGATACGCAGTATTTT.

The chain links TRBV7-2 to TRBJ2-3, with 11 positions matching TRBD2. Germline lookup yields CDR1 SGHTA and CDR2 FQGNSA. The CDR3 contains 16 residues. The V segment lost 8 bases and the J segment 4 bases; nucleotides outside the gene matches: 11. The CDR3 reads CASGLGLGLAADTQYF. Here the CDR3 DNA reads TGTGCCAGCGGTTTGGGGTTGGGACTAGCGGCAGATACGCAGTATTTT.

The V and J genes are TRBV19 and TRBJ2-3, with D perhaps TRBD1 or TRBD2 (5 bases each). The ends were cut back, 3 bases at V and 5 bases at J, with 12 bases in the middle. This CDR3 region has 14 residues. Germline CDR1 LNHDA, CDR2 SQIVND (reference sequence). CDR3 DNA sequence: TGTGCCAGTAGTATCCGGGGACGGGGAGATACGCAGTATTTT. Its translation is CASSIRGRGDTQYF.

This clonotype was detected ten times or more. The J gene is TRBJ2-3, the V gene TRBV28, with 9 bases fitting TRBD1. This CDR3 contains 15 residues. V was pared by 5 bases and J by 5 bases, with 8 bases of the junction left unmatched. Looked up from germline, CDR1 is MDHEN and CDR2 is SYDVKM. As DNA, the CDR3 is TGTGCCAGCAGTACCCCGGGACAGGGCCTAGATACGCAGTATTTT. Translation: CASSTPGQGLDTQYF.

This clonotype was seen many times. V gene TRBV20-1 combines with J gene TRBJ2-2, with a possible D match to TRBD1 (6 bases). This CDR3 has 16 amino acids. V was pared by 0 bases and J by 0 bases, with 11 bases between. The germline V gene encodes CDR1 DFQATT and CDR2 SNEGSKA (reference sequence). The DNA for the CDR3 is TGCAGTGCTAGAGATTCTCGACAGGCGAACACCGGGGAGCTGTTTTTT. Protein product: CSARDSRQANTGELFF.

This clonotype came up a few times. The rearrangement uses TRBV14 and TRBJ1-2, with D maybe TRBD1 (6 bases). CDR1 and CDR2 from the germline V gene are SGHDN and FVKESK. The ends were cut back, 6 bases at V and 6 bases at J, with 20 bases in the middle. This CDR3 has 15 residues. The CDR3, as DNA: TGTGCCAGCAGACACGGGGGGGCCCATATCCATGGCTACACCTTC. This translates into CASRHGGAHIHGYTF.